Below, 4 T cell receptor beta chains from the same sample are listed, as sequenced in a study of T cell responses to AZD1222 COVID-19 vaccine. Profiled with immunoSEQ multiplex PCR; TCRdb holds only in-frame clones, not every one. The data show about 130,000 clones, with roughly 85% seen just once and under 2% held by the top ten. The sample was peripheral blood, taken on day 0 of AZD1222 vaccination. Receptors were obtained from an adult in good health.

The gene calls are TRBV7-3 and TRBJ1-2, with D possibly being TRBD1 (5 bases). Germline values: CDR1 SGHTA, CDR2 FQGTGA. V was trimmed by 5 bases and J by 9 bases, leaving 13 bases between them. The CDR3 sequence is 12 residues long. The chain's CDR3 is CASSPPRGSYTF. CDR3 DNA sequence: TGTGCCAGCAGCCCGCCGCGGGGGAGCTACACCTTC.

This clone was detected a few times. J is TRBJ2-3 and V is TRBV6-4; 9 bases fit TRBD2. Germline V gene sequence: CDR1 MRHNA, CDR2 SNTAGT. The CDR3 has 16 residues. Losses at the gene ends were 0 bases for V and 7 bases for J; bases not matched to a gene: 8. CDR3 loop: CASSDSLAGGMNTQYF. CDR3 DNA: TGTGCCAGCAGTGACTCCCTGGCGGGGGGGATGAATACGCAGTATTTT.

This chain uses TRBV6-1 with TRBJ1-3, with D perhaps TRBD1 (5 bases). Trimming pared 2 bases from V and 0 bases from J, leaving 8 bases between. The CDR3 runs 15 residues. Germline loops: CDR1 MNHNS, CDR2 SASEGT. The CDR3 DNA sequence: TGTGCCAGCAGTGAACAGGGTCACTCTGGAAACACCATATATTTT. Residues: CASSEQGHSGNTIYF.

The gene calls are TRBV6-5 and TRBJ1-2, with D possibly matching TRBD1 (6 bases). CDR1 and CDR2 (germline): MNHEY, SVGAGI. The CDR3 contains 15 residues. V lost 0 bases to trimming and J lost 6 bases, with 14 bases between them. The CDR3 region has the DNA TGTGCCAGCAGTTACTCGAACAGGGCTATGCATGGCTACACCTTC. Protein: CASSYSNRAMHGYTF.